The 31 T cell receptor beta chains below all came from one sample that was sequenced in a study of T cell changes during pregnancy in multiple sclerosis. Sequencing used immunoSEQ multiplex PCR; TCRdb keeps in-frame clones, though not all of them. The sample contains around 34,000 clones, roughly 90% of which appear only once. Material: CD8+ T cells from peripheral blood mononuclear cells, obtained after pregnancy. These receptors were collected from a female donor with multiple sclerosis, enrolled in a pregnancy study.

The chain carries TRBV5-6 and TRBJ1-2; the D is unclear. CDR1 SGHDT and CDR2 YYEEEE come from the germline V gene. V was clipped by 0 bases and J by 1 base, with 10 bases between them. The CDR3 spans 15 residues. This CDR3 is CASSLGPSFNYGYTF. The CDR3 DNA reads TGTGCCAGCAGCTTGGGTCCAAGCTTTAACTATGGCTACACCTTC.

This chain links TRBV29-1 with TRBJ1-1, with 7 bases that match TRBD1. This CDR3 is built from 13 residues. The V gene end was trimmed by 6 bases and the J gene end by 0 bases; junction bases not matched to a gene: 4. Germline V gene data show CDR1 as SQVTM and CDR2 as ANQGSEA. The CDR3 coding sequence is TGCAGCGTCGCGACAGGGTTGAACACTGAAGCTTTCTTT. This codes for CSVATGLNTEAFF.

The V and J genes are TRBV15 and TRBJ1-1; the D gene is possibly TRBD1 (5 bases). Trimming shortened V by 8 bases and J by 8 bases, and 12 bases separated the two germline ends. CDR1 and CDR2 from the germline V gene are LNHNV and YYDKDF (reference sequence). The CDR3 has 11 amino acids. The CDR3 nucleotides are TGTGCCACCTCCGAAGCAGGGGAAGCTTTCTTT. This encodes CATSEAGEAFF.

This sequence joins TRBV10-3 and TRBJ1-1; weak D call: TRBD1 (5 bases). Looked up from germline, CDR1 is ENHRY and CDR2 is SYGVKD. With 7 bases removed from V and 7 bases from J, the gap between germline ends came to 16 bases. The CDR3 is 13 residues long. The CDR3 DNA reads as TGTGCCATCAATCGCGACAGCGAGCGTGAAGCTTTCTTT. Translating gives CAINRDSEREAFF.

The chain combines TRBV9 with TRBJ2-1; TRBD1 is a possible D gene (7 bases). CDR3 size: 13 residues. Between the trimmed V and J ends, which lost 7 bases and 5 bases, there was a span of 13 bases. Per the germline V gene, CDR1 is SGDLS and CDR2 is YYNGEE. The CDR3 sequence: CASQGGLNNEQFF. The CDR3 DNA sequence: TGTGCCAGCCAGGGGGGACTTAACAATGAGCAGTTCTTC.

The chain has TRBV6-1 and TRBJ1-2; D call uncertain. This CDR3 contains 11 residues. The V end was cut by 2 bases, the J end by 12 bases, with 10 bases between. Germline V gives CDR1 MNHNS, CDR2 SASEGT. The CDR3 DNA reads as TGTGCCAGCAGTGAATACCCATGGCACACCTTC. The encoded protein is CASSEYPWHTF.

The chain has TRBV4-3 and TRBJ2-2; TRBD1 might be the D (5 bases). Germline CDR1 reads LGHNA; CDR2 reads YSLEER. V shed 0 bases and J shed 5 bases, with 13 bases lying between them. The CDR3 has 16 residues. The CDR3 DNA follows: TGCGCCAGCAGCCAAGATAACCAGGGCCTGACCGGGGAGCTGTTTTTT. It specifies CASSQDNQGLTGELFF.

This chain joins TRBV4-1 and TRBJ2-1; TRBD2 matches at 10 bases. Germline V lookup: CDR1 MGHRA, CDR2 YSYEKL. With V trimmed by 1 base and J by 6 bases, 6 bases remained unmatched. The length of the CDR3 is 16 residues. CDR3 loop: CASSQGTAGGVNEQFF. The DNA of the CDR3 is TGCGCCAGCAGCCAAGGTACAGCGGGGGGGGTCAATGAGCAGTTCTTC.

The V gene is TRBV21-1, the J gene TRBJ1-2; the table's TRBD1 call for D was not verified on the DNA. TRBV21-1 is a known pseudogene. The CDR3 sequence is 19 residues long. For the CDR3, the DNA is TGTGCCAGCAGCAAAGCAGGTACTCCGACAGGGGCCCACCGATATGGCTACACCTTC. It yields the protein CASSKAGTPTGAHRYGYTF.

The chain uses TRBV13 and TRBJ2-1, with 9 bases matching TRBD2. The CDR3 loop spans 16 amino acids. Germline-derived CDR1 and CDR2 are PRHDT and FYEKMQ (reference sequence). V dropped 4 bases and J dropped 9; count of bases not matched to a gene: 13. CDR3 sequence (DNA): TGTGCCAGCAGCTCCCTGGGGGCTAGCGGGGTAGGTGAGCAGTTCTTC. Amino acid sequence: CASSSLGASGVGEQFF.

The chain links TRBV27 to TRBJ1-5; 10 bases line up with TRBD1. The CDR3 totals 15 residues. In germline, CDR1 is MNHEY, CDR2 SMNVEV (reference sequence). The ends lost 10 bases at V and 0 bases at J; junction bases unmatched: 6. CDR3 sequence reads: CATGTGDYSNQPQHF. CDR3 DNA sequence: TGTGCCACCGGGACAGGGGATTATAGCAATCAGCCCCAGCATTTT.

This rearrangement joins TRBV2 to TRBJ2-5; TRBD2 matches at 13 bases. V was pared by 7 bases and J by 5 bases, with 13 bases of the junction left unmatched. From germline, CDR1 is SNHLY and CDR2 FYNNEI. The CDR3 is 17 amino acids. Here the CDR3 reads CASTRLAGGRAGETQYF. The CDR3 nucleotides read TGTGCCAGCACCCGACTAGCGGGGGGCCGCGCCGGGGAGACCCAGTACTTC.

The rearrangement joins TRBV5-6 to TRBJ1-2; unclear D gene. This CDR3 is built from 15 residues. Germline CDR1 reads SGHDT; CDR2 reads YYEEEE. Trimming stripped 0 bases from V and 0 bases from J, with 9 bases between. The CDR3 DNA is TGTGCCAGCAGCTTGGCGCGCTTACCTAACTATGGCTACACCTTC. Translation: CASSLARLPNYGYTF.

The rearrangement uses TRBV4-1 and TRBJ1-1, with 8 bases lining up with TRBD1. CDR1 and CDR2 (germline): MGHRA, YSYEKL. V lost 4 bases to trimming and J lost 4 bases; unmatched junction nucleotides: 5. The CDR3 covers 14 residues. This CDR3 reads CASSPGQGPTEAFF. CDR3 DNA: TGCGCCAGCAGCCCTGGACAGGGACCCACTGAAGCTTTCTTT.

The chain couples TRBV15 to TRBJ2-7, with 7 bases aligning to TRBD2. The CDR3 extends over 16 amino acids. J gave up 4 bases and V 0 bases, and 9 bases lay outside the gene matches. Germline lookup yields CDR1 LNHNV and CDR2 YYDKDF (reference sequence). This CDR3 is CATSRDASGLLYEQYF. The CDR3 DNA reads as TGTGCCACCAGCAGAGATGCTAGCGGACTACTTTACGAGCAGTACTTC.

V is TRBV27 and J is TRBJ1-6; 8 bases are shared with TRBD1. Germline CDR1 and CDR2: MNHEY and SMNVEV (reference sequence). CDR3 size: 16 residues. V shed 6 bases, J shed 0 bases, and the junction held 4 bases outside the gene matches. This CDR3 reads CASRQGVSSYNSPLHF. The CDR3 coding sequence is TGTGCCAGCAGACAGGGGGTCAGCTCCTATAATTCACCCCTCCACTTT.

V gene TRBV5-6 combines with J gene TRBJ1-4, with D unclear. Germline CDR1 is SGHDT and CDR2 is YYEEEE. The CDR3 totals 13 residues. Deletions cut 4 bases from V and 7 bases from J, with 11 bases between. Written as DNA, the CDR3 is TGTGCCAGCAGCCTAGGCACCGGTGAAAAACTGTTTTTT. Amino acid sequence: CASSLGTGEKLFF.

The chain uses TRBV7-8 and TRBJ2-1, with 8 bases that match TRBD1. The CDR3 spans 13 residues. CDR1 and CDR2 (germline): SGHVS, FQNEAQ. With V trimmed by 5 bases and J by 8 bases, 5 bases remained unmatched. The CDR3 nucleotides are TGTGCCAGCAGCCGGACAGGGTTCGATGAGCAGTTCTTC. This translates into CASSRTGFDEQFF.

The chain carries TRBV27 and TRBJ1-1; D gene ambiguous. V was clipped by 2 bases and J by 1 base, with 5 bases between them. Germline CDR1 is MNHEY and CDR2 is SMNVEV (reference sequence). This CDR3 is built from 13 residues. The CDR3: CASSLAGNTEAFF. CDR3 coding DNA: TGTGCCAGCAGTTTAGCAGGGAACACTGAAGCTTTCTTT.

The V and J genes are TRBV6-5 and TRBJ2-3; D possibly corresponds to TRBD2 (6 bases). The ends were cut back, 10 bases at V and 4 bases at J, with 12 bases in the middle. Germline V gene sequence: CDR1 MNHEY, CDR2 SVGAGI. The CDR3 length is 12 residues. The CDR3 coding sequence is TGTGCCATTGGGGGGTATCCAGATACGCAGTATTTT. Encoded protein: CAIGGYPDTQYF.

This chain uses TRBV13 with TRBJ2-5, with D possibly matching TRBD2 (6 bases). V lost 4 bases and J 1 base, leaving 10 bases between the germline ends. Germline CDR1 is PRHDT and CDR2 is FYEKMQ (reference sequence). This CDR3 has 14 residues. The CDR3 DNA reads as TGTGCCAGCAGCTCCGGGGAGGCCCAAGAGACCCAGTACTTC. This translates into CASSSGEAQETQYF. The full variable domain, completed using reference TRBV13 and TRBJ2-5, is AAGVIQSPRHLIKEKRETATLKCYPIPRHDTVYWYQQGPGQDPQFLISFYEKMQSDKGSIPDRFSAQQFSDYHSELNMSSLELGDSALYFCASSSGEAQETQYFGPGTRLLVL.

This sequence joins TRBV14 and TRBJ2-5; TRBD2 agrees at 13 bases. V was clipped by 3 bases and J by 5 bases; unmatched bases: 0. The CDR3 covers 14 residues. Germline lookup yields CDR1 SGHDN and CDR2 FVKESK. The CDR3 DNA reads TGTGCCAGCAGCCAGGGACTAGCGGGGGAGACCCAGTACTTC. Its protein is CASSQGLAGETQYF.

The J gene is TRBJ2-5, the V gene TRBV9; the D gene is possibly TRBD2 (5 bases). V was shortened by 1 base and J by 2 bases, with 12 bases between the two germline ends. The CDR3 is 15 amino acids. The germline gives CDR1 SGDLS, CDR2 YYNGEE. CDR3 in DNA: TGTGCCAGCAGCGTAAGTTGGGAGAAACAAGAGACCCAGTACTTC. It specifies CASSVSWEKQETQYF.

CDR3: CASSQVGGGSTDTQYF. The CDR3 nucleotides are TGCGCCAGCAGCCAAGTAGGCGGGGGGAGCACAGATACGCAGTATTTT. The V call is TRBV4-3, the J call TRBJ2-3, with TRBD2 identical over 8 bases. The J segment lost 0 bases and the V segment lost 1 base, leaving 3 bases of the junction unmatched. CDR3 length: 16 residues. The germline gives CDR1 LGHNA, CDR2 YSLEER.

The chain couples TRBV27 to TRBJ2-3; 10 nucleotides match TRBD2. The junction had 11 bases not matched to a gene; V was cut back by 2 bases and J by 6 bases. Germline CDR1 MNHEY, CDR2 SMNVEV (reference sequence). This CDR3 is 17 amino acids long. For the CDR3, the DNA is TGTGCCAGCAGTTTAGGGCCCAGCGGGGGGGCTCTTGATACGCAGTATTTT. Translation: CASSLGPSGGALDTQYF.

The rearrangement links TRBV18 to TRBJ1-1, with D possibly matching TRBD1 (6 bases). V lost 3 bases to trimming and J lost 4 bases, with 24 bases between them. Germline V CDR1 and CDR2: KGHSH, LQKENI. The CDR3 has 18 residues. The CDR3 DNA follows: TGTGCCAGCTCACCTGGAGATCACAGGGATGGCTTTGGCACTGAAGCTTTCTTT. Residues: CASSPGDHRDGFGTEAFF.

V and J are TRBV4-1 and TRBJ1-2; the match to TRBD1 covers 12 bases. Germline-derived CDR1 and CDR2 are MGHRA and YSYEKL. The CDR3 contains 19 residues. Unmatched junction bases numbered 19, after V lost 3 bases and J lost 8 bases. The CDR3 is CASSHPGGQGALGLGGYTF. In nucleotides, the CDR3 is TGCGCCAGCAGCCACCCGGGGGGACAGGGGGCTCTTGGACTTGGGGGCTACACCTTC.

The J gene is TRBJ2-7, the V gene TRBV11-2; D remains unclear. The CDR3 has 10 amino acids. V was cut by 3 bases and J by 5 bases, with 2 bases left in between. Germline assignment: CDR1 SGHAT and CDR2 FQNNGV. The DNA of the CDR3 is TGTGCCAGCAGCTTTAACGAGCAGTACTTC. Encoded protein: CASSFNEQYF. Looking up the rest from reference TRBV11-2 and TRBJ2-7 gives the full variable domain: EAGVAQSPRYKIIEKRQSVAFWCNPISGHATLYWYQQILGQGPKLLIQFQNNGVVDDSQLPKDRFSAERLKGVDSTLKIQPAKLEDSAVYLCASSFNEQYFGPGTRLTVT.

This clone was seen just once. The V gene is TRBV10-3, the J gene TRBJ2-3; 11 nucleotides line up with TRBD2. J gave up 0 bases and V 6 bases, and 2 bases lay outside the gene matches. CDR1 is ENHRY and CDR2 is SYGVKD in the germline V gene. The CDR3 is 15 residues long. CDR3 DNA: TGTGCCATCAGACTAGCGGGGGAGAGCACAGATACGCAGTATTTT. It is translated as CAIRLAGESTDTQYF.

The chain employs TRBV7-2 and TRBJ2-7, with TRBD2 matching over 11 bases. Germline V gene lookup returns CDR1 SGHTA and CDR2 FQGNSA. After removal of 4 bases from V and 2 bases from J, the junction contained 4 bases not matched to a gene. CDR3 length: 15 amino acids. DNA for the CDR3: TGTGCCAGCAGCTCCGCTAGCGGGGGGACCTACGAGCAGTACTTC. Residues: CASSSASGGTYEQYF.

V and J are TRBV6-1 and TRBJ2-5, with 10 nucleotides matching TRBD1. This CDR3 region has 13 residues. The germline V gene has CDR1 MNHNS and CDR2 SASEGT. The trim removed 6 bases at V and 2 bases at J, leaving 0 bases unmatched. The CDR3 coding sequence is TGTGCCAGCAGGGACAGGGGGCAAGAGACCCAGTACTTC. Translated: CASRDRGQETQYF.